The rows below give T cell receptor beta chains drawn from one sample of a study of regulatory T cells in long-lasting Graves disease. In TCRdb, the multiplex PCR reads were re-called with MiXCR into one record per CDR3 protein. The data contain 400,000 to 500,000 distinct CDR3 sequences, 20% to 25% of them singletons. The sequenced sample was peripheral blood mononuclear cells (PBMCs), obtained when the disease was refractory, from a patient treated with antithyroid drugs. The source of these receptors is a female donor with Graves disease. CDR3s include the opening cysteine and the closing phenylalanine or tryptophan.

V,CDR3
TRBV19,CASRLNWGRDGQPQHF
TRBV5-4,CASSLEGGSQETQYF
TRBV28,CASREGVASNQPQHF
TRBV20-1,CSAPVSGNTDTQYF
TRBV10-3,CAISEAGTNYGYTF
TRBV28,CASSRQGISNQPQHF
TRBV7-9,CASSRSGIEAFF
TRBV6-1,CATPAGTGELLF
TRBV2,CASRDSGNQETQYF
TRBV10-3,CAITLGQSSTDTQYF
TRBV6-9,CASSYEVLDYYEQYFGPGNQPQHF
TRBV29-1,CSVGRGTSGTRVVETQYF
TRBV2,CASTQGTYGQYF
TRBV7-3,CASSLWGGGSELEQFF
TRBV20-1,CSARDMSGELFF
TRBV2,CAGSERGDGSSGANVLTF
TRBV20-1,CSATGTSGVGEQYF
TRBV18,CASSPFGQAEGEQYF
TRBV10-3,CAISEKHYEQYF
TRBV28,CASSLMSRGGDTEAFF
TRBV20-1,CSARSDLNYGYTF
TRBV27,CASSPQGRRNTEAFF
TRBV2,CASRQEDTQYF
TRBV20-1,CSARLGSSYNEQFF
TRBV28,CASNSFDRQFDTDTQYF
TRBV2,CASSEETGNTEAFF
TRBV2,CASSPRGGSNQPQHF
TRBV5-5,CASSPGQRVGTQYF
TRBV27,CASRQSETEAFF
TRBV19,CASSMVATYEQYF
TRBV2,CATLTGDPSGANVLTF
TRBV7-2,CASSDHMGTGELFF
TRBV4-1,CASSRGTQENYGYTF
TRBV30,CAWSPQLYGYTF
TRBV6-6,CASSYSGSRSSGANVLTF
TRBV6-2/TRBV6-3,CASSLDGTDTEAFF
TRBV6-1,CASGVRGEQFF
TRBV14,CASSQERIAGEETQYF
TRBV5-1,CVSSLTGEESPLHF
TRBV2,CASSRTGGANTEAFF
TRBV20-1,CSARGSRGAGGSEQYF
TRBV12-3/TRBV12-4,CASSASKSHSYEQYF
TRBV19,CASSTTGGRTGELFF
TRBV11-2,CASRAPGRGTDTQYF
TRBV6-5,CASSYSGRGLTGANVLTF
TRBV7-2,CASSGGPLPSEQYF
TRBV6-5,CASSSVDRDGQETQYF
TRBV25-1,CASISPAGGGETQYF
TRBV20-1,CSAHGTAEAFF
TRBV20-1,CSASAPGYTEAFF
TRBV20-1,CSARSRESPLHF
TRBV11-1,CASSQRNNYGYTF
TRBV20-1,CSAYRGYTEAFF